A single sample is the source of the 8 T cell receptor beta chains below, sequenced in a study of a mutant IDH1 vaccine in newly diagnosed glioma. Time point defined: week 11, during vaccination. One vaccine dose held 300 ug of mutant IDH1 20-mer peptide and came with topical imiquimod. These receptors have no identified antigens. The data were produced by immunoSEQ multiplex PCR, yet TCRdb's version contains in-frame clones alone and is incomplete. Counted here are fewer than 70,000 clones, 70% to 85% occurring once; the ten biggest clones make up roughly 3.5%. The sample in question was PBMCs, obtained from a glioma patient whose treatment included an IDH1 peptide vaccine. These receptors all stem from a young man with glioma.

This chain connects TRBV6-5 to TRBJ1-6; 7 bases fit TRBD1. The CDR3 totals 13 residues. V lost 11 bases and J lost 7; bases outside the gene matches: 8. From germline, CDR1 is MNHEY and CDR2 SVGAGI. The CDR3 nucleotides are TGTGCCTGCCGCAGGGGGAAGAATTCACCCCTCCACTTT. Translated: CACRRGKNSPLHF.

J is TRBJ2-2 and V is TRBV2; D perhaps matches TRBD2 (5 bases). V lost 4 bases, J lost 0 bases, and 9 bases lay in between. Germline-derived CDR1 and CDR2 are SNHLY and FYNNEI. The CDR3 is 15 residues long. The CDR3 is CASSVEGTNTGELFF. CDR3 in DNA: TGTGCCAGCAGTGTTGAGGGAACGAACACCGGGGAGCTGTTTTTT.

V usage is TRBV4-2 and J usage is TRBJ1-5; D is undetermined. Germline CDR1 reads LGHNA; CDR2 reads YNFKEQ. This CDR3 is 14 amino acids long. Trimming stripped 4 bases from V and 1 base from J, with 8 bases between. The chain's CDR3 is CASSREWSNQPQHF. The CDR3 bases are TGTGCCAGCAGCCGAGAATGGAGCAATCAGCCCCAGCATTTT.

The chain couples TRBV2 to TRBJ1-2; D perhaps matches TRBD1 (5 bases). Germline CDR1 is SNHLY and CDR2 is FYNNEI. Trimming pared 6 bases from V and 3 bases from J, leaving 8 bases between. CDR3 length equals 12 residues. The CDR3 is CASRGTDYGYTF. The CDR3 DNA sequence: TGTGCCAGCAGGGGGACCGACTATGGCTACACCTTC. The full variable domain, rest sourced from reference TRBV2 and TRBJ1-2, is EPEVTQTPSHQVTQMGQEVILRCVPISNHLYFYWYRQILGQKVEFLVSFYNNEISEKSEIFDDQFSVERPDGSNFTLKIRSTKLEDSAMYFCASRGTDYGYTFGSGTRLTVV.

The V call is TRBV7-9, the J call TRBJ2-1, with TRBD2 identical over 8 bases. J gave up 6 bases and V 2 bases, and 9 bases lay outside the gene matches. Looked up from germline, CDR1 is SEHNR and CDR2 is FQNEAQ (reference sequence). The CDR3 covers 16 residues. The CDR3 sequence is CASSLIGAGGLNEQFF. The CDR3 bases are TGTGCCAGCAGCTTAATAGGTGCGGGAGGCCTCAATGAGCAGTTCTTC.

CDR3 in amino acids: CASSPPGDFSNYGYTF. In nucleotides, the CDR3 is TGTGCCAGCAGCCCCCCGGGCGACTTTTCTAACTATGGCTACACCTTC. J is TRBJ1-2 and V is TRBV11-2; no clear D. Germline values: CDR1 SGHAT, CDR2 FQNNGV. Trimming stripped 5 bases from V and 0 bases from J, with 16 bases between. The length of the CDR3 is 16 residues.

In DNA form, the CDR3 reads TGTGCCAGCAGAACGGGACAGGGGTCCGCTAACTATGGCTACACCTTC. It is translated as CASRTGQGSANYGYTF. This chain joins TRBV28 and TRBJ1-2; 10 bases match TRBD1. The germline gives CDR1 MDHEN, CDR2 SYDVKM. The CDR3 extends over 16 amino acids. V dropped 6 bases and J dropped 0; count of bases not matched to a gene: 7.

The chain recombines TRBV10-2 with TRBJ2-2; TRBD2 aligns across 10 bases. The CDR3 consists of 14 residues. Germline-derived CDR1 and CDR2 are WSHSY and SAAADI. The trim removed 8 bases at V and 7 bases at J, leaving 7 bases unmatched. Here the CDR3 DNA reads TGCGCCAGCCATCTAGCGGGAGCGGACGGGGAGCTGTTTTTT. This sequence encodes CASHLAGADGELFF.